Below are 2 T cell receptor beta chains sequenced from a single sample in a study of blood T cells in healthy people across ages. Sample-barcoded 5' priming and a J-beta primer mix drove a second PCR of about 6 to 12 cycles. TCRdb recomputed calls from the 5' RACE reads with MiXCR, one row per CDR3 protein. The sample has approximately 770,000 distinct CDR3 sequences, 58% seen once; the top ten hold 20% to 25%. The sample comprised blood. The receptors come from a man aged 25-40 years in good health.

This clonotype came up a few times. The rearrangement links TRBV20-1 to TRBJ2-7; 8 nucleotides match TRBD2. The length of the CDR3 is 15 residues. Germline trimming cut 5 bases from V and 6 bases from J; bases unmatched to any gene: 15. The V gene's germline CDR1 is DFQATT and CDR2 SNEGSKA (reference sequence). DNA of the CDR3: TGCAGTGCTTCCCCGTGGGGACTAGTTGGAGGCGAGCAGTACTTC. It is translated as CSASPWGLVGGEQYF.

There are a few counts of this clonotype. In DNA, the CDR3 is TGTGCCAGCAGCCCCGGACACTCTGGGGCCAACGTCCTGACTTTC. Its translation is CASSPGHSGANVLTF. The chain carries TRBV4-2 and TRBJ2-6, with D tentatively TRBD1 (5 bases). Trimming removed 4 bases from V and 0 bases from J, with 7 bases in between. Looked up from germline, CDR1 is LGHNA and CDR2 is YNFKEQ. This CDR3 comprises 15 residues.